What follows is one TCR beta chain and its context. The antigen remains unidentified. Germline V gene lookup returns CDR1 LNHNV and CDR2 YYDKDF (reference sequence). This CDR3 is 15 amino acids long. V was shortened by 1 base and J by 7 bases, with 14 bases between the two germline ends. The data originate from a study of T cell repertoires in cytomegalovirus infection. Study-wide context: CMV infection together with matching HLA type was indicated by public TCR beta signatures.

Study-wide points: Clonotypes of TCR beta that were HLA-C-restricted and CMV-specific dominated the ex vivo response. Cumulated frequencies of public TCR beta families served to identify carriers of CMV plus the relevant HLA.

TCRdb independently ran MiXCR on the reads; one entry per CDR3 protein. This sample carries nearly 650,000 distinct CDR3 sequences, around 24% of them seen once, and the ten largest clones take around 8%. Sequencing was done on a sample of CD8+ T cells from PBMCs. The V call is TRBV15, the J call TRBJ2-1; no clear D gene. The clonotype comes from a human donor in good health (CMV status not recorded). Some clones in this sample may be carry-over from other donors' samples. CDR3 DNA: TGTGCCACCAGCAGAGGCACAGTCAAGGTGAATGAGCAGTTCTTC. This sequence encodes CATSRGTVKVNEQFF.